This T cell receptor beta chain was retrieved from a study of blood T cell repertoires in COVID-19. As for the study in general: Italy, Spain and the United States were the sources of the convalescent and acute COVID-19 samples.

Authors' analysis steps: Quantification of nucleated cells was approximated via reference gene primer amplification. Using immunoSEQ multiplex PCR, the repertoire was profiled, and TCRdb retains in-frame clones only, with some absent. That table is the source of V, J and clone size, and D and trimming were worked out from the DNA. In the table there are roughly 250,000 clones, more than 75% of which are singletons. In this sample, this clone turned up many times. This CDR3 region has 14 residues. The sequence derives from a woman aged 55-70 years with active or convalescent COVID-19. The material sequenced was peripheral blood. The rearrangement links TRBV21-1 to TRBJ1-2; the D call TRBD1 from the table was never checked on the DNA. TRBV21-1 is listed as a pseudogene. CDR3 amino acids: CASSKGRGLDGYTF. CDR3 in DNA: TGTGCCAGCAGCAAGGGCAGGGGGCTTGATGGCTACACCTTC.